The sequence of this T cell receptor beta chain was determined in a study of blood T cell repertoires in COVID-19. Only in-frame clones appear in the TCRdb table, and some are missing; sequencing was by immunoSEQ multiplex PCR. The table shows 27,000 or so clones, with roughly 80% occurring only once. Germline values: CDR1 SGHRS, CDR2 YFSETQ. V lost 1 base, J lost 2 bases, and 8 bases lay in between. The CDR3 extends over 14 amino acids. The V and J genes are TRBV5-1 and TRBJ2-3, with D perhaps matching TRBD1 (5 bases). The TCR originated in a man of 80 years or more with active or convalescent COVID-19. The sample comprised peripheral blood. In nucleotides, the CDR3 is TGCGCCAGCAGCTTGTTAGGGGTCACAGATACGCAGTATTTT. This translates into CASSLLGVTDTQYF. Full variable domain (remainder filled in from reference TRBV5-1 and TRBJ2-3): KAGVTQTPRYLIKTRGQQVTLSCSPISGHRSVSWYQQTPGQGLQFLFEYFSETQRNKGNFPGRFSGRQFSNSRSEMNVSTLELGDSALYLCASSLLGVTDTQYFGPGTRLTVL.